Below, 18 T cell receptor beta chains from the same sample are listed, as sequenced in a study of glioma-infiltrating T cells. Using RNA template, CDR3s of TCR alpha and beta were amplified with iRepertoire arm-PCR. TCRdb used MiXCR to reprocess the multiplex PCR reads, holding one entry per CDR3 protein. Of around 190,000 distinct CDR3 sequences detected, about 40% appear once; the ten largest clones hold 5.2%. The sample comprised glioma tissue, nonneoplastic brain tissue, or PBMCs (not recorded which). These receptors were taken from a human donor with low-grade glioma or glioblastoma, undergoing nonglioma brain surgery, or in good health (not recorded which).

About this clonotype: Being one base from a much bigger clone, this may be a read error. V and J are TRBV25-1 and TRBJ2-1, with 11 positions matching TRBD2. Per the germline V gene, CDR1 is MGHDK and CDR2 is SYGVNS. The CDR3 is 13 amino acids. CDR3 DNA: TGTGGCAGCAGTAGCGGGAGGGCCAATGAGCGGTTCTTC. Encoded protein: CGSSSGRANERFF.

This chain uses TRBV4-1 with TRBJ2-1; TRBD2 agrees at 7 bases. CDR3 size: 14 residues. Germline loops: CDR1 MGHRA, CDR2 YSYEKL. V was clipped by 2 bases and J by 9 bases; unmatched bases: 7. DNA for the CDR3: TGCGCCAGCAGCCAACCGACTAGCTTTCCTGAGCAGTTCTTC. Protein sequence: CASSQPTSFPEQFF.

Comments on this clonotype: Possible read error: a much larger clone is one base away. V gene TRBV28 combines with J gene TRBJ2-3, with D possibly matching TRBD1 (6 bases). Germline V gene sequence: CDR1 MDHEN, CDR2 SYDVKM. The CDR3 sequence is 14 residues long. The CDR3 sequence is CAASPGHNTHTQYF. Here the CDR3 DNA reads TGTGCCGCGTCACCGGGACATAACACACATACGCAGTATTTT.

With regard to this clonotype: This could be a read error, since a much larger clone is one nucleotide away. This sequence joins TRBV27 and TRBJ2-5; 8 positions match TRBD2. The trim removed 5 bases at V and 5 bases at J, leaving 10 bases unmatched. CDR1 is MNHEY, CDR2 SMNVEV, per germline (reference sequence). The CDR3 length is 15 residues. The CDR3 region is CASSITGTRGETQYF. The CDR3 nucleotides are TGTGCCAGCAGTATAACCGGGACTAGGGGTGAGACCCAGTACTTC.

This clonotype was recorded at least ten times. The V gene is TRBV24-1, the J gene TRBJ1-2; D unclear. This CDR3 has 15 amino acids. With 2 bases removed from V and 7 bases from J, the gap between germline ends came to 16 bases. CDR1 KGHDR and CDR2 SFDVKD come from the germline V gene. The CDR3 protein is CATSDSMEQRRGYTF. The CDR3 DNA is TGTGCCACCAGTGATTCGATGGAACAGCGCCGTGGCTACACCTTC.

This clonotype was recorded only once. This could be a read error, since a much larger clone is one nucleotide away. This CDR3 reads CASRRLAASYNEKFF. The DNA for the CDR3 is TGTGCCAGCAGAAGACTAGCAGCAAGCTACAATGAGAAGTTCTTC. The chain combines TRBV6-2 or TRBV6-3 with TRBJ2-1; TRBD2 matches 7 bases. This CDR3 has 15 amino acids. CDR1 is MNHEY and CDR2 is SVGEGT in the germline V gene.

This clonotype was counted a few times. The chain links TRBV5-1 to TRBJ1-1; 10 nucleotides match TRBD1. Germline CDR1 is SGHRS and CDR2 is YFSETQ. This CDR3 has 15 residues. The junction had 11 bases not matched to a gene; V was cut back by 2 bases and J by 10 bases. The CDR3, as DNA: TGCGCCAGCAGCTTAGAGACAGGGGGCCTACAACCAGCTTTCTTT. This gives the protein CASSLETGGLQPAFF. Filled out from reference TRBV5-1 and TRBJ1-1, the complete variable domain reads KAGVTQTPRYLIKTRGQQVTLSCSPISGHRSVSWYQQTPGQGLQFLFEYFSETQRNKGNFPGRFSGRQFSNSRSEMNVSTLELGDSALYLCASSLETGGLQPAFFGQGTRLTVV.

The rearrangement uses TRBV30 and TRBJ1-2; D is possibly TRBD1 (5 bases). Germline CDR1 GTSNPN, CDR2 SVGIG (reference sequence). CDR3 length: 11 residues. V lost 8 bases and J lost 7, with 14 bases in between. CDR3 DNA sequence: TGTGCCGCGGCTACGGGGCCTGGCTACACCTTC. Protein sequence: CAAATGPGYTF.

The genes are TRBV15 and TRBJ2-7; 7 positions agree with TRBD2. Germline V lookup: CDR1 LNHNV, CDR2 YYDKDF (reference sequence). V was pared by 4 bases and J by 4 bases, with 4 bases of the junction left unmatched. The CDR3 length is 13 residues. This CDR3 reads CATSMGGGYEQYF. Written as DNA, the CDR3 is TGTGCCACCAGCATGGGGGGAGGGTACGAGCAGTACTTC.

CDR3 protein: CASNARQGPGDTQYF. The CDR3 DNA sequence: TGTGCCAGCAACGCCAGGCAAGGGCCCGGAGATACGCAGTATTTT. The genes are TRBV2 and TRBJ2-3; D is unresolved. Trimming left V 7 bases short and J 5 bases short, with 19 bases between. This CDR3 contains 15 residues. CDR1 is SNHLY and CDR2 is FYNNEI in the germline V gene.

This CDR3 is CASSPGCRNTEAFF. The CDR3 nucleotides read TGTGCCAGCTCACCGGGATGCCGGAACACTGAAGCTTTCTTT. The chain is built from TRBV18 and TRBJ1-1; D unclear. Germline assignment: CDR1 KGHSH and CDR2 LQKENI. The CDR3 is made up of 14 amino acids. Deletions cut 3 bases from V and 1 base from J, with 9 bases between.

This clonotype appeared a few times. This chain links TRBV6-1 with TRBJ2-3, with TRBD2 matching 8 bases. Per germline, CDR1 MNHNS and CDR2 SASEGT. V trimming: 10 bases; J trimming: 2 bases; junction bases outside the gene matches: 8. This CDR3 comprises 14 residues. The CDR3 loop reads CAIRREANTDTQYF. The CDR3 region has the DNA TGTGCCATCCGGCGGGAGGCAAACACAGATACGCAGTATTTT.

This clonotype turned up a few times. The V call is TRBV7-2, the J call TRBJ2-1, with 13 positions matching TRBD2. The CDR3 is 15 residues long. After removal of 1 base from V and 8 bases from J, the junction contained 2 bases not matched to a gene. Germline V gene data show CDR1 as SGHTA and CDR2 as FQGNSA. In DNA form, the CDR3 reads TGTGCCAGCAGCTTAGAGGGGACTAGCGGGGATGAGCAGTTCTTC. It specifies CASSLEGTSGDEQFF.

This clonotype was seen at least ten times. The CDR3 bases are TGTGCCAGCAGTGCGACAGGTTATGGCTACACCTTC. As protein: CASSATGYGYTF. The chain is built from TRBV12-3 or TRBV12-4 and TRBJ1-2, with D maybe TRBD1 (6 bases). The CDR3 length is 12 residues. V lost 5 bases, J lost 5 bases, and 9 bases lay in between.

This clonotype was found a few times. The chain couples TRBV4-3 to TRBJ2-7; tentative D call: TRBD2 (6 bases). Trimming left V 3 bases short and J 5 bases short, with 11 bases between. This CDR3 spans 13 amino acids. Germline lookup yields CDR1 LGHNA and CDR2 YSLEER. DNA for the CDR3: TGCGCCAGCAGCCACCCCGGAGGGAACGAGCAGTACTTC. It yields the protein CASSHPGGNEQYF.

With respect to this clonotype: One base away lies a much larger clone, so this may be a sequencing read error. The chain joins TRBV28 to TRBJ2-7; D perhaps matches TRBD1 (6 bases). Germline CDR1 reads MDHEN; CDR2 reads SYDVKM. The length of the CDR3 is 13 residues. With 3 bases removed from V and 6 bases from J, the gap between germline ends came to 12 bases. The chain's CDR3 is CASSFLDRLEQYF. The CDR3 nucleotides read TGTGCCAGCAGTTTCCTGGACAGACTCGAGCAGTACTTC. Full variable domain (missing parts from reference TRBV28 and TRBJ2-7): DVKVTQSSRYLVKRTGEKVFLECVQDMDHENMFWYRQDPGLGLRLIYFSYDVKMKEKGDIPEGYSVSREKKERFSLILESASTNQTSMYLCASSFLDRLEQYFGPGTRLTVT.

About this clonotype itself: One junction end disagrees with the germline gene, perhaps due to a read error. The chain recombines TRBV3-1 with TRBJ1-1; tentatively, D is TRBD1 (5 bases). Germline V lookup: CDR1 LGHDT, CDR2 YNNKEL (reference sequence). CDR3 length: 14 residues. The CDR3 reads CDSSRDGRHTEAFF. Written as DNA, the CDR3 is TGTGACAGCAGCAGGGATGGTAGGCACACTGAAGCTTTCTTT. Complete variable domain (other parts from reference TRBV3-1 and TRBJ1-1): DTAVSQTPKYLVTQMGNDKSIKCEQNLGHDTMYWYKQDSKKFLKIMFSYNNKELIINETVPNRFSPKSPDKAHLNLHINSLELGDSAVYFCDSSRDGRHTEAFFGQGTRLTVV.

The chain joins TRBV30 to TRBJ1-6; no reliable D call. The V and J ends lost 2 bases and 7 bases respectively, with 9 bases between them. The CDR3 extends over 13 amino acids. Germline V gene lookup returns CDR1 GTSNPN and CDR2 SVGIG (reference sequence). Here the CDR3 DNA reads TGTGCCTGGAGTTCGCGGAAGAATTCACCCCTCCACTTT. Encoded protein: CAWSSRKNSPLHF.